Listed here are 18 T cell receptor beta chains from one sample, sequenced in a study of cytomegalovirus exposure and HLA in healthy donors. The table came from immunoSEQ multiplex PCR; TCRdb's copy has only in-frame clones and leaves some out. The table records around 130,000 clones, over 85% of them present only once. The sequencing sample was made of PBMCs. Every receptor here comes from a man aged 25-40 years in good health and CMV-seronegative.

CDR3 sequence: CASSPGVRRDTEAFF. CDR3 in DNA: TGCGCCAGCAGCCCAGGGGTGCGGCGTGACACTGAAGCTTTCTTT. The rearrangement joins TRBV5-1 to TRBJ1-1; perhaps TRBD1 as D (6 bases). Germline CDR1 SGHRS, CDR2 YFSETQ. The CDR3 is 15 residues long. V was clipped by 4 bases and J by 3 bases, with 16 bases between them.

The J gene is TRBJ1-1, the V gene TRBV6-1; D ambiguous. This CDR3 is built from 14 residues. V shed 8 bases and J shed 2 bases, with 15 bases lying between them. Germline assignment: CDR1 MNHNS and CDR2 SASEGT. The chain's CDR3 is CASLKAGLNTEAFF. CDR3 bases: TGTGCCAGCCTCAAAGCGGGCCTTAACACTGAAGCTTTCTTT.

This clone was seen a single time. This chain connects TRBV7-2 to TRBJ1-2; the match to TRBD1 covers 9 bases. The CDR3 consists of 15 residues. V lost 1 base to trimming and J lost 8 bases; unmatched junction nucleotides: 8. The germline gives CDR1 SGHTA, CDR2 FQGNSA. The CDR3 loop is CASSLGFDRGEGYTF. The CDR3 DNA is TGTGCCAGCAGCTTAGGGTTCGACAGGGGGGAAGGCTACACCTTC.

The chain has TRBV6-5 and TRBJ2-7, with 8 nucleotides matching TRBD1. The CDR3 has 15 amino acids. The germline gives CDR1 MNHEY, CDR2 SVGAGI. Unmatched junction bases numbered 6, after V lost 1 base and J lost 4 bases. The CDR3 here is CASSYYGTGEYEQYF. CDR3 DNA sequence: TGTGCCAGCAGTTACTATGGGACAGGCGAATACGAGCAGTACTTC.

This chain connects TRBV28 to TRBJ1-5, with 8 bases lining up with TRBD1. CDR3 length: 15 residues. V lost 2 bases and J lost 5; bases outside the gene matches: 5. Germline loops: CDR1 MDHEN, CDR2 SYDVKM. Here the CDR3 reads CASSLEDRAHQPQHF. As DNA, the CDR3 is TGTGCCAGCAGTTTAGAGGACAGGGCGCATCAGCCCCAGCATTTT.

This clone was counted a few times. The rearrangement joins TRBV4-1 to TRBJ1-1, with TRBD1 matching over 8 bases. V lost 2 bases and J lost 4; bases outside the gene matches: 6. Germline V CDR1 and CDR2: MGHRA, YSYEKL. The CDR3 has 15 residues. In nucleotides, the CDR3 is TGCGCCAGCAGCCAAACCGTTGACAGGGGCACTGAAGCTTTCTTT. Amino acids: CASSQTVDRGTEAFF.

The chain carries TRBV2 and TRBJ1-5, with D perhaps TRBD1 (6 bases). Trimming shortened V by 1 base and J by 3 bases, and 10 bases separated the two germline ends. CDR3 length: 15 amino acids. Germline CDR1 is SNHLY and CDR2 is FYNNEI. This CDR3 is CASSEGGGLNQPQHF. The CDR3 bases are TGTGCCAGCAGTGAAGGTGGGGGCCTCAATCAGCCCCAGCATTTT.

The CDR3 bases are TGTGCCAGCAGCTCCGGGAACTCCTACGAGCAGTACTTC. Translated: CASSSGNSYEQYF. This chain connects TRBV13 to TRBJ2-7; TRBD2 might be the D (5 bases). The CDR3 totals 13 residues. CDR1 and CDR2 (germline): PRHDT, FYEKMQ (reference sequence). V dropped 4 bases and J dropped 0 bases, with 7 bases sitting between them.

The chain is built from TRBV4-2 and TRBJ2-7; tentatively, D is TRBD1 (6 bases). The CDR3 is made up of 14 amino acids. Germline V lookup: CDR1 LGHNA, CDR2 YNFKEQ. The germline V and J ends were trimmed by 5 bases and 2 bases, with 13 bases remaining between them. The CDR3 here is CASSFRDTPYEQYF. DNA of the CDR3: TGTGCCAGCAGCTTCCGGGACACACCCTACGAGCAGTACTTC.

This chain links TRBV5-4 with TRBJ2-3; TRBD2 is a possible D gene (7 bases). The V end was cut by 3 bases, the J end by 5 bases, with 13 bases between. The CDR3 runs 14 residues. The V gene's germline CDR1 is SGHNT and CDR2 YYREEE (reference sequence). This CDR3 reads CASSWGGRGDTQYF. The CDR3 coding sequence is TGTGCCAGCAGCTGGGGGGGCAGGGGAGATACGCAGTATTTT.

DNA of the CDR3: TGTGCCAGCAGCCCCCGGGGTGACATAAATGAGCAGTTCTTC. The encoded protein is CASSPRGDINEQFF. The chain links TRBV7-9 to TRBJ2-1; a possible D gene is TRBD2 (5 bases). In germline, CDR1 is SEHNR, CDR2 FQNEAQ (reference sequence). The germline V and J ends were trimmed by 5 bases and 7 bases, with 15 bases remaining between them. The CDR3 length is 14 residues.

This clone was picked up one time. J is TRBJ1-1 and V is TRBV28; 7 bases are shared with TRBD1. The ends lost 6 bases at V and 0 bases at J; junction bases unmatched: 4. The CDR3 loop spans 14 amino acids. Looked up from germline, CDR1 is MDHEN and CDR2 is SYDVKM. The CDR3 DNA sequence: TGTGCCAGCAGGTCAGGGGGTATGAACACTGAAGCTTTCTTT. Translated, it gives CASRSGGMNTEAFF.

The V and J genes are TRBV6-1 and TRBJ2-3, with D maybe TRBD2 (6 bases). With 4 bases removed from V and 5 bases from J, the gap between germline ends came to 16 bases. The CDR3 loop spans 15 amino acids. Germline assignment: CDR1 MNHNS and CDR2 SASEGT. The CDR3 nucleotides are TGTGCCAGCAGTGGGCGCGGGGCGTTGATAGATACGCAGTATTTT. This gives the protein CASSGRGALIDTQYF.

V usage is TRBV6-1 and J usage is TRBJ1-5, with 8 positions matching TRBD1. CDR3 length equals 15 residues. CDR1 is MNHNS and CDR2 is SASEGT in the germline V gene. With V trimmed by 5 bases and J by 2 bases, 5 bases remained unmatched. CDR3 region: CASSFNRGGNQPQHF. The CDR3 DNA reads TGTGCCAGCAGTTTTAACAGGGGGGGCAATCAGCCCCAGCATTTT.

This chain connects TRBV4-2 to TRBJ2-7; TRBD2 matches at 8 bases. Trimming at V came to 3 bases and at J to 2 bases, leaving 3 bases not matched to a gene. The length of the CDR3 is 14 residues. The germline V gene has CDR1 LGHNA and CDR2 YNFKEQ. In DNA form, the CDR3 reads TGTGCCAGCAGCCAGCAGCGGGGGCCCTACGAGCAGTACTTC. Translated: CASSQQRGPYEQYF.

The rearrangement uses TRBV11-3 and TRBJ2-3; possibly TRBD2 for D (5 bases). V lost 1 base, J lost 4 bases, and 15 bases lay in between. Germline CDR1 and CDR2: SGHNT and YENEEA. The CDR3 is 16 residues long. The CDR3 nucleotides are TGTGCCAGCAGCTTAGGGGCGGTGGGAGTCCCAGATACGCAGTATTTT. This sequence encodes CASSLGAVGVPDTQYF.

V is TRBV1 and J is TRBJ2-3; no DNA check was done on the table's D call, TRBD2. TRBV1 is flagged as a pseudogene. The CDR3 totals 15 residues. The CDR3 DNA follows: TGCACCAGCAGCTCTCTAGCGGGGGGGCAAGATACGCAGTATTTT. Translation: CTSSSLAGGQDTQYF.

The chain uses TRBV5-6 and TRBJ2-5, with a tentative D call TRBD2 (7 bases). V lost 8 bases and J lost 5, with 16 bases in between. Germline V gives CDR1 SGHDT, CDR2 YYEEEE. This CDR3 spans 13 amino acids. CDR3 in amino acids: CASMGGPRETQYF. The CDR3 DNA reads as TGTGCCAGTATGGGGGGGCCGCGGGAGACCCAGTACTTC.